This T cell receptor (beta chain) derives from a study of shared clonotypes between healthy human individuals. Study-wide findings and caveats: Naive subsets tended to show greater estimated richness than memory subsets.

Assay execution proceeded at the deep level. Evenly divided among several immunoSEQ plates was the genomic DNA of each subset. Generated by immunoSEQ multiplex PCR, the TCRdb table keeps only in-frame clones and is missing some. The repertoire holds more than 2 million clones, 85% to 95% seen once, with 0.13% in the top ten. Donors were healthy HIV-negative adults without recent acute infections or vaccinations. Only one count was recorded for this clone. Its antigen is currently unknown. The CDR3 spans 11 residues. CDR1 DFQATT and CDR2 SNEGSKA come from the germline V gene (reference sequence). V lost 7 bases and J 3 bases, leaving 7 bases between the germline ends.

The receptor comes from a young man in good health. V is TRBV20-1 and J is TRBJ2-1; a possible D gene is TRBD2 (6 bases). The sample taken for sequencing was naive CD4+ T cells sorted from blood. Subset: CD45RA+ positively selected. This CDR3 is CSGTNYNEQFF. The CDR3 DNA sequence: TGCAGTGGGACTAACTACAATGAGCAGTTCTTC.